The present T cell receptor beta chain was sequenced within a study of shared clonotypes between healthy human individuals. Terminally differentiated effector memory CD45RA+ cells were left out of the naive CD8 fraction, which was CD45RO-negative and positively selected for CCR7. This CDR3 has 15 amino acids. The trim removed 5 bases at V and 2 bases at J, leaving 6 bases unmatched. Germline lookup yields CDR1 SGHRS and CDR2 YFSETQ. In the case of this clone: Its antigen is not identified.

Findings of the study overall: In contrast to clonotypes shared by all four donors, non-shared clonotypes had lower generation probabilities.

Repertoires were generated with immunoSEQ multiplex PCR, while TCRdb's copy carries only in-frame clones and drops some. The table has about 2.1 million clones, roughly 91% seen once; the top ten hold about 1.5%. Material: naive CD8+ T cells from PBMCs. This receptor was taken from a man in his late teens or twenties in good health. Some clones in this sample may be carry-over from other donors' samples. The chain uses TRBV5-1 and TRBJ2-1, with TRBD1 matching 8 bases. As DNA, the CDR3 is TGCGCCAGCAGATACGGACAGGGCCCCTACAATGAGCAGTTCTTC. Its translation: CASRYGQGPYNEQFF. The whole variable domain, filled in from reference TRBV5-1 and TRBJ2-1, reads KAGVTQTPRYLIKTRGQQVTLSCSPISGHRSVSWYQQTPGQGLQFLFEYFSETQRNKGNFPGRFSGRQFSNSRSEMNVSTLELGDSALYLCASRYGQGPYNEQFFGPGTRLTVL.